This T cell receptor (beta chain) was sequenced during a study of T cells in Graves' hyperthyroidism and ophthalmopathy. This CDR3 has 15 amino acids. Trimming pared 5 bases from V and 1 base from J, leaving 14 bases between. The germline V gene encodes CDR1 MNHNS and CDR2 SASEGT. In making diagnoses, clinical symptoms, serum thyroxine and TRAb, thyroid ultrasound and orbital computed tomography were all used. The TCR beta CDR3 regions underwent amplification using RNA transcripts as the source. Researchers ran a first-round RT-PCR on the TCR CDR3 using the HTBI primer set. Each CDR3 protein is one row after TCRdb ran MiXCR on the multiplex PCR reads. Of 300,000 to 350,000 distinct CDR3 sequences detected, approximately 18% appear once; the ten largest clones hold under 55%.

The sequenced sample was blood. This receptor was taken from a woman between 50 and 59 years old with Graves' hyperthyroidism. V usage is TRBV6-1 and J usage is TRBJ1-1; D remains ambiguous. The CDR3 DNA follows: TGTGCCAGCAGTCTACATTCTATTACGAACACTGAAGCTTTCTTT. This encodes CASSLHSITNTEAFF.